This T cell receptor (beta chain) is drawn from a study of CD8+ T cells in alopecia areata. Germline lookup yields CDR1 SGHDN and CDR2 FVKESK. V shed 4 bases, J shed 1 base, and the junction held 2 bases outside the gene matches. CDR3 length: 14 residues. The study, taken as a whole, reports: Both scalp clonality and the expanded CD8+ clones among the top 100 showed a significant decrease with tofacitinib. Clonality exceeded that of normal scalp in lesional scalp, most notably in alopecia totalis/universalis. In scalp samples, resident alphabeta T cells of normal skin are also sequenced.

This clone has just a few counts. No antigen is known for it. RNA was extracted and reverse transcribed into cDNA as the sequencing template. Libraries were prepared by immunoSEQ multiplex PCR; TCRdb keeps only in-frame clonotypes and omits some of them. Here the sample spans 150,000 or so clones, 55% to 75% being singletons. Treatment indicated: oral pan-JAK inhibitor, 5-10 mg twice daily. PBMCs were stained for CD3, CD4 and CD8, and CD4+ and CD8+ T cells were sorted. The sequenced sample was CD4+ T cells sorted from blood, obtained at week 4, from a patient treated with tofacitinib. This chain links TRBV14 with TRBJ2-5, with 8 positions matching TRBD1. This TCR came from a human donor with alopecia areata. CDR3 nucleotide sequence: TGTGCCAGCAGCCGCGGACAGGGCCAAGAGACCCAGTACTTC. Its protein product is CASSRGQGQETQYF.